The clone carrying this TCR beta chain has just a few counts. This sample is drawn from a study of blood T cells in healthy people across ages. Using a J-beta primer mix together with a sample-barcoded 5' primer, a second PCR was run for 7 to 11 cycles. From the 5' RACE reads, TCRdb called clonotypes with MiXCR, one entry per CDR3 protein. The sample records about 1,600,000 distinct CDR3 sequences, approximately 42% being singletons. Germline trimming cut 2 bases from V and 6 bases from J; bases unmatched to any gene: 15. The CDR3 extends over 18 amino acids. Germline CDR1 is SEHNR and CDR2 is FQNEAQ (reference sequence).

This receptor was obtained from a woman under 30 in good health. Sequencing used blood. The chain links TRBV7-9 to TRBJ1-4; the match to TRBD1 covers 7 bases. For the CDR3, the DNA is TGTGCCAGCAGCTTATGGTGGGACAGAAGCCTCACGGATGAAAAACTGTTTTTT. Residues: CASSLWWDRSLTDEKLFF.